This T cell receptor beta chain was obtained from a study of Ad26.COV2.S vaccination and SARS-CoV-2 variants. Study observations and caveats: Comparability of non-spike TCR breadth was observed across vaccine and placebo recipients.

This CDR3 is 17 amino acids long. The germline V gene has CDR1 SGHTS and CDR2 YDEGEE. Trimming took 1 base from V and 1 from J, leaving 14 bases between them. Treatment specified: around 19 received Ad26.COV2.S at low or high dose, single or two shots; several received placebo; per-sample allocation not given. Specimens were obtained on day 63 following the first vaccine or placebo injection. Details on this clone: Its target is not known.

TCRdb's table, derived via immunoSEQ multiplex PCR, lists solely in-frame clones and lacks some. Of roughly 500,000 clones in the sample, approximately 90% were seen once. This sequence originates from a person aged 18 to 65 who received the Ad26.COV2.S COVID-19 vaccine or a placebo. The source was peripheral blood, collected in a trial of Ad26.COV2.S vaccine versus placebo. The chain is built from TRBV5-8 and TRBJ2-2; TRBD1 is a possible D gene (7 bases). The CDR3 DNA is TGTGCCAGCAGCTTGTCGGGGACAGCGGGGAACACCGGGGAGCTGTTTTTT. Translating it yields CASSLSGTAGNTGELFF. The full variable domain, its missing parts supplied by reference TRBV5-8 and TRBJ2-2, is EAGVTQSPTHLIKTRGQQATLRCSPISGHTSVYWYQQALGLGLQFLLWYDEGEERNRGNFPPRFSGRQFPNYSSELNVNALELEDSALYLCASSLSGTAGNTGELFFGEGSRLTVL.